This T cell receptor beta chain derives from a study of cytomegalovirus exposure and HLA in healthy donors. Study-level findings and limits: Earlier results showed most TCR beta V segments being productive about 87% or about 30% of the time. The authors enumerated roughly 180 TCR beta chains as linked to cytomegalovirus. Apparent HLA restriction characterized most CMV-associated TCR beta chains in a later analysis.

PCR employed 60 Vbeta and 13 Jbeta primers. TCRdb's table, derived via immunoSEQ multiplex PCR, lists solely in-frame clones and lacks some. Altogether 100,000 to 150,000 clones are present, 10% being singletons, with the ten largest covering just over 4.5%. This clone was counted between two and nine times. Its target is unknown. Though probably carrying unrecorded immune exposures, donors were nominally healthy at sampling. Sample: PBMCs. The source is a woman aged 18-29 years in good health and CMV-seropositive.

The CDR3, as DNA: TGCGCCAGCAGCTCCCCGTCCTACGAGCAGTACTTC. Residues: CASSSPSYEQYF. This chain connects TRBV5-1 to TRBJ2-7; D ambiguous. The CDR3 consists of 12 residues. Trimming stripped 3 bases from V and 1 base from J, with 5 bases between. Germline lookup yields CDR1 SGHRS and CDR2 YFSETQ.